These 27 T cell receptor beta chains share one sample of origin, sequenced in a study of cytomegalovirus exposure and HLA in healthy donors. This PCR relied on a set of 60 Vbeta primers and 13 Jbeta primers. Produced via immunoSEQ multiplex PCR; TCRdb's table is partial and in-frame only. Of about 130,000 clones listed, roughly three quarters are singletons. The sequenced material came from PBMCs. The receptors stem from a woman between 35 and 50 years old in good health and CMV-seronegative.

This clone was detected a few times. V and J are TRBV4-1 and TRBJ2-7; D is perhaps TRBD2 (7 bases). Trimming removed 2 bases from V and 2 bases from J, with 22 bases in between. CDR3 length: 18 amino acids. Germline V gene data show CDR1 as MGHRA and CDR2 as YSYEKL. The CDR3 loop reads CASSQMDWAGDTAYEQYF. CDR3 nucleotide sequence: TGCGCCAGCAGCCAAATGGACTGGGCGGGGGACACCGCCTACGAGCAGTACTTC.

The chain employs TRBV6-1 and TRBJ2-1, with TRBD2 matching 14 bases. Germline V lookup: CDR1 MNHNS, CDR2 SASEGT. Trimming removed 6 bases from V and 6 bases from J; junction bases left unmatched: 4. CDR3 size: 15 residues. The CDR3 DNA follows: TGTGCCAGCAGAGCGACTAGCGGGAGGGGCAATGAGCAGTTCTTC. This codes for CASRATSGRGNEQFF.

The gene calls are TRBV19 and TRBJ2-7; the D gene is possibly TRBD2 (5 bases). CDR1 is LNHDA and CDR2 is SQIVND in the germline V gene (reference sequence). The CDR3 is 15 residues long. V lost 2 bases and J lost 5, with 16 bases in between. The CDR3 reads CASSIRFTGNDEQYF. The CDR3 DNA follows: TGTGCCAGTAGTATACGTTTTACGGGGAACGACGAGCAGTACTTC.

DNA for the CDR3: TGTGCCAGCAGTTTCGGCGGGGAGCTGTTTTTT. This gives the protein CASSFGGELFF. The J gene is TRBJ2-2, the V gene TRBV25-1; D unclear. Trimming removed 5 bases at V and 7 bases at J, with 5 bases between. Germline CDR1 and CDR2: MGHDK and SYGVNS. CDR3 size: 11 residues.

CDR3 sequence (DNA): TGTGCCAGCAGGACAGGGGAAGGTCATGAAAAACTGTTTTTT. Encoded protein: CASRTGEGHEKLFF. The chain links TRBV6-1 to TRBJ1-4, with TRBD1 matching over 8 bases. This CDR3 contains 14 residues. With V trimmed by 6 bases and J by 6 bases, 6 bases remained unmatched. Per the germline V gene, CDR1 is MNHNS and CDR2 is SASEGT.

On this clone: Other nucleotide sequences from this sample produce the same CDR3. J is TRBJ2-5 and V is TRBV5-4, with 11 bases lining up with TRBD1. The CDR3 extends over 19 amino acids. Germline CDR1 is SGHNT and CDR2 is YYREEE (reference sequence). Trimming removed 2 bases from V and 0 bases from J; junction bases left unmatched: 12. The CDR3 nucleotides read TGTGCCAGCAGCTTTCAGCCGGGACAGGGGGTAGGGGACCAAGAGACCCAGTACTTC. It yields the protein CASSFQPGQGVGDQETQYF.

The chain recombines TRBV28 with TRBJ1-1; 10 nucleotides line up with TRBD1. Unmatched junction bases numbered 13, after V lost 8 bases and J lost 4 bases. Germline assignment: CDR1 MDHEN and CDR2 SYDVKM. The CDR3 is made up of 16 amino acids. The CDR3 region is CASRPVPGQGITEAFF. The CDR3 nucleotides read TGTGCCAGCCGCCCTGTCCCGGGACAGGGGATCACTGAAGCTTTCTTT.

In DNA form, the CDR3 reads TGTGCCGCGACGAGACAGGGCCCCTACGAGCAGTACTTC. Its protein is CAATRQGPYEQYF. The chain joins TRBV30 to TRBJ2-7, with 7 bases identical to TRBD1. CDR1 GTSNPN and CDR2 SVGIG come from the germline V gene (reference sequence). Trimming removed 8 bases from V and 2 bases from J; junction bases left unmatched: 9. CDR3 size: 13 residues.

The chain couples TRBV10-3 to TRBJ2-5; 8 nucleotides match TRBD2. CDR1 ENHRY and CDR2 SYGVKD come from the germline V gene. V was pared by 4 bases and J by 1 base, with 5 bases of the junction left unmatched. CDR3 length: 15 residues. The CDR3 nucleotides are TGTGCCATCAGTGCTCTAGCGGGTGTCCAAGAGACCCAGTACTTC. It is translated as CAISALAGVQETQYF.

This clone has a handful of counts. The chain couples TRBV10-3 to TRBJ2-5; the match to TRBD2 covers 9 bases. Germline loops: CDR1 ENHRY, CDR2 SYGVKD. The junction had 4 bases not matched to a gene; V was cut back by 6 bases and J by 5 bases. The CDR3 consists of 13 residues. The chain's CDR3 is CAIRGTSRETQYF. DNA for the CDR3: TGTGCCATCAGGGGGACTAGCCGCGAGACCCAGTACTTC.

The CDR3 loop is CASPRGPTPSSYEQYF. CDR3 in DNA: TGTGCCAGCCCAAGGGGCCCGACTCCGAGCTCCTACGAGCAGTACTTC. V is TRBV6-7 and J is TRBJ2-7; TRBD1 might be the D (5 bases). TRBV6-7 is treated as an ORF (open reading frame) with a function not yet certain. CDR3 length equals 16 residues. The germline V and J ends were trimmed by 8 bases and 0 bases, with 20 bases remaining between them.

The genes are TRBV11-2 and TRBJ2-7, with D maybe TRBD2 (5 bases). Trimming took off 1 base at V and 5 bases at J, with 9 bases between the two ends. This CDR3 is built from 13 residues. The germline CDR1 and CDR2 sequences are SGHAT and FQNNGV. CDR3 coding DNA: TGTGCCAGCAGCTTAGGTCTGAGGGACGAGCAGTACTTC. Its translation is CASSLGLRDEQYF. The variable domain in full, with the rest retrieved from reference TRBV11-2 and TRBJ2-7, is EAGVAQSPRYKIIEKRQSVAFWCNPISGHATLYWYQQILGQGPKLLIQFQNNGVVDDSQLPKDRFSAERLKGVDSTLKIQPAKLEDSAVYLCASSLGLRDEQYFGPGTRLTVT.

Only a few counts were recorded for this clone. The chain has TRBV28 and TRBJ2-1, with TRBD2 matching over 8 bases. CDR1 MDHEN and CDR2 SYDVKM come from the germline V gene. J was trimmed by 8 bases and V by 2 bases; bases with no gene match: 11. The CDR3 has 16 amino acids. As DNA, the CDR3 is TGTGCCAGCAGTTTACTTAGCGGGGTCGGGGGCGATGAGCAGTTCTTC. As protein: CASSLLSGVGGDEQFF.

Worth noting for this clone: An end of the junction does not agree with germline; a read error may underlie this. The rearrangement joins TRBV7-2 to TRBJ1-3, with 8 nucleotides matching TRBD1. Germline-derived CDR1 and CDR2 are SGHTA and FQGNSA. The CDR3 length is 19 residues. CDR3 in DNA: TGTGCCAGCAGCCACCCGGGACAGGCCGCGCACCTCTCTGGAAACGCCATATATTTT. Encoded protein: CASSHPGQAAHLSGNAIYF.

The chain is built from TRBV9 and TRBJ2-1; 9 nucleotides line up with TRBD2. J lost 5 bases, V lost 3 bases, and 6 bases had no gene match. This CDR3 is built from 15 residues. Germline values: CDR1 SGDLS, CDR2 YYNGEE. The CDR3 nucleotides read TGTGCCAGCAGCGCCGAGACTAGCGGAAACAATGAGCAGTTCTTC. Translating it yields CASSAETSGNNEQFF. Supplemented by reference TRBV9 and TRBJ2-1, the full variable domain reads DSGVTQTPKHLITATGQRVTLRCSPRSGDLSVYWYQQSLDQGLQFLIQYYNGEERAKGNILERFSAQQFPDLHSELNLSSLELGDSALYFCASSAETSGNNEQFFGPGTRLTVL.

This chain links TRBV5-1 with TRBJ2-1; D perhaps matches TRBD2 (5 bases). The CDR3 is 15 amino acids. Germline lookup yields CDR1 SGHRS and CDR2 YFSETQ. The V end lost 0 bases, the J end lost 0 bases, and 7 bases lay between the germline ends. CDR3 in DNA: TGCGCCAGCAGCTTGGGGGAGAGCTCCTACAATGAGCAGTTCTTC. Translating it yields CASSLGESSYNEQFF.

The chain recombines TRBV5-6 with TRBJ1-3; D uncertain. Germline CDR1 and CDR2: SGHDT and YYEEEE. This CDR3 contains 14 residues. Trimming stripped 1 base from V and 0 bases from J, with 5 bases between. The CDR3 spells CASSLWLSGNTIYF. CDR3 DNA sequence: TGTGCCAGCAGCTTGTGGCTCTCTGGAAACACCATATATTTT.

The gene calls are TRBV28 and TRBJ1-1, with a possible D match to TRBD1 (6 bases). V was clipped by 7 bases and J by 8 bases, with 26 bases between them. Germline lookup yields CDR1 MDHEN and CDR2 SYDVKM. CDR3 length equals 16 residues. CDR3 in amino acids: CASTIRGGAGSGEAFF. The DNA for the CDR3 is TGTGCCAGCACCATAAGGGGGGGGGCGGGTTCTGGGGAAGCTTTCTTT. The full variable domain, in which reference TRBV28 and TRBJ1-1 provide the parts outside the CDR3, is DVKVTQSSRYLVKRTGEKVFLECVQDMDHENMFWYRQDPGLGLRLIYFSYDVKMKEKGDIPEGYSVSREKKERFSLILESASTNQTSMYLCASTIRGGAGSGEAFFGQGTRLTVV.

The genes are TRBV6-5 and TRBJ2-7, with TRBD1 identical over 7 bases. Germline V gene lookup returns CDR1 MNHEY and CDR2 SVGAGI. The CDR3 is 14 amino acids. V shed 0 bases, J shed 5 bases, and the junction held 4 bases outside the gene matches. The CDR3 nucleotides read TGTGCCAGCAGTTACTCGACAGGGCCCCACGAGCAGTACTTC. Amino acids: CASSYSTGPHEQYF.

The chain is built from TRBV5-4 and TRBJ2-1, with D perhaps matching TRBD1 (5 bases). Per the germline V gene, CDR1 is SGHNT and CDR2 is YYREEE (reference sequence). CDR3 length: 13 residues. With 1 base removed from V and 9 bases from J, the gap between germline ends came to 11 bases. The CDR3 reads CASSLRGSPEQFF. The CDR3 DNA follows: TGTGCCAGCAGCTTGAGGGGTAGCCCTGAGCAGTTCTTC.

The V and J genes are TRBV5-4 and TRBJ2-1, with D possibly matching TRBD2 (5 bases). CDR1 is SGHNT and CDR2 is YYREEE in the germline V gene (reference sequence). V was clipped by 2 bases and J by 7 bases, with 10 bases between them. This CDR3 region has 13 residues. The CDR3 DNA reads as TGTGCCAGCAGCTTTCCGGGATCAAATGAGCAGTTCTTC. Its translation is CASSFPGSNEQFF.

Only one count was recorded for this clone. The V gene is TRBV27, the J gene TRBJ2-3, with 11 bases fitting TRBD2. V lost 4 bases, J lost 6 bases, and 6 bases stayed unmatched. In germline, CDR1 is MNHEY, CDR2 SMNVEV (reference sequence). This CDR3 is built from 15 residues. The CDR3 DNA reads TGTGCCAGCAGTTATGCTAGCGGGGGGCGGGATACGCAGTATTTT. This codes for CASSYASGGRDTQYF.

This chain links TRBV5-1 with TRBJ2-5, with TRBD2 identical over 9 bases. Per the germline V gene, CDR1 is SGHRS and CDR2 is YFSETQ. Trimming cost V 2 bases and J 2 bases; bases outside gene matches: 7. This CDR3 is 16 amino acids long. This CDR3 reads CASSFTTSGVQETQYF. The CDR3 DNA is TGCGCCAGCAGCTTTACGACTAGCGGAGTTCAAGAGACCCAGTACTTC.

The chain links TRBV25-1 to TRBJ2-7; 9 nucleotides agree with TRBD2. The germline V gene has CDR1 MGHDK and CDR2 SYGVNS. J gave up 0 bases and V 6 bases, and 9 bases lay outside the gene matches. This CDR3 comprises 16 residues. The CDR3 region is CASREASGANSYEQYF. CDR3 DNA: TGTGCCAGCAGGGAAGCTAGCGGGGCTAACTCCTACGAGCAGTACTTC.

This chain joins TRBV5-1 and TRBJ1-1; D perhaps matches TRBD1 (6 bases). This CDR3 contains 15 residues. Germline lookup yields CDR1 SGHRS and CDR2 YFSETQ. Trimming removed 2 bases from V and 1 base from J, with 12 bases in between. The CDR3 sequence: CASSLQGFTNTEAFF. The CDR3 DNA reads as TGCGCCAGCAGCTTACAGGGTTTTACGAACACTGAAGCTTTCTTT.

The J gene is TRBJ2-2, the V gene TRBV30, with TRBD2 identical over 14 bases. Germline V lookup: CDR1 GTSNPN, CDR2 SVGIG (reference sequence). V dropped 2 bases and J dropped 2; count of bases not matched to a gene: 7. The length of the CDR3 is 18 residues. The CDR3 spells CAWSPTSGRAINTGELFF. The CDR3 bases are TGTGCCTGGAGTCCGACTAGCGGGAGGGCCATAAACACCGGGGAGCTGTTTTTT.

In nucleotides, the CDR3 is TGTGCCAGCAGAAACTCGGGGACAGATACGCAGTATTTT. Encoded protein: CASRNSGTDTQYF. The chain recombines TRBV6-1 with TRBJ2-3; TRBD2 is a possible D gene (5 bases). Trimming shortened V by 6 bases and J by 3 bases, and 10 bases separated the two germline ends. Germline values: CDR1 MNHNS, CDR2 SASEGT. The CDR3 is 13 residues long.